The T cell receptor beta chain under discussion was sequenced for a study of blood T cell repertoires in COVID-19. Method: immunoSEQ multiplex PCR; TCRdb's copy keeps in-frame clones and lacks some. The sample shows fewer than 350,000 clones, roughly 86% of them seen only once. The CDR3 runs 19 residues. Germline loops: CDR1 SGDLS, CDR2 YYNGEE. The germline V and J ends were trimmed by 3 bases and 0 bases, with 23 bases remaining between them. Sequenced input: peripheral blood. This clonotype was obtained from a man aged 40-49 years with active or convalescent COVID-19. This chain connects TRBV9 to TRBJ2-3; perhaps TRBD2 as D (6 bases). CDR3 sequence (DNA): TGTGCCAGCAGCGACTCTATCCTGGAGCGGGTGGAGAGCACAGATACGCAGTATTTT. Protein sequence: CASSDSILERVESTDTQYF.